This T cell receptor (beta chain) was identified in a study of T cell repertoires in cytomegalovirus infection. The germline gives CDR1 KGHSH, CDR2 LQKENI. The CDR3 consists of 15 residues. Trimming stripped 0 bases from V and 8 bases from J, with 16 bases between. A remark on this clonotype: Its target is not known.

TCRdb recomputed calls from the reads with MiXCR, one row per CDR3 protein. The sample carries about 890,000 distinct CDR3 sequences, 30% to 40% recorded once. This specimen consisted of cultured CD8+ T cells from PBMCs, obtained from culture after CMV antigen stimulation. The TCR comes from a human donor in good health (CMV status not recorded). Some clones in this sample may be carry-over from other donors' samples. This sequence joins TRBV18 and TRBJ1-2; no definite D call. CDR3: CASSPPLSTLGGYTF. The CDR3, as DNA: TGTGCCAGCTCACCACCTCTATCGACATTGGGGGGCTACACCTTC.